The clone carrying this T cell receptor beta chain came up a few times. Its antigen is as yet unknown. Clones were read by immunoSEQ multiplex PCR, and TCRdb kept only the in-frame ones, dropping some. The sample has about 84,000 clones, approximately 85% seen once. The source of the sample is a study of T cell responses to AZD1222 COVID-19 vaccine. Overall study findings and caveats: Donors in the cohort were predominantly white British and more often female, and clonal diversity was possibly underestimated. Spike-specific TCRs gained breadth and depth after people received two AZD1222 doses.

V gave up 0 bases and J gave up 6 bases, with 6 bases separating them. Germline values: CDR1 SGHTA, CDR2 FQGNSA. The CDR3 runs to 13 residues. The sequence was collected from an adult who received the AZD1222 COVID-19 vaccine. Sample: peripheral blood, taken 28 days after the second AZD1222 dose. V usage is TRBV7-2 and J usage is TRBJ2-1; D remains unclear. CDR3 DNA sequence: TGTGCCAGCAGCTTAGCCTCTCTCAATGAGCAGTTCTTC. As protein: CASSLASLNEQFF.